One and the same sample provided the 2 T cell receptor beta chains below, sequenced in a study of blood T cell repertoires in COVID-19. The data were produced by immunoSEQ multiplex PCR, yet TCRdb's version contains in-frame clones alone and is incomplete. Of about 210,000 clones in the sample, around four fifths are singletons; the top ten hold approximately 8.1%. Sequencing input: peripheral blood. The receptors were gathered from a woman aged 45-59 years with active or convalescent COVID-19.

The table lists this clone with a count of one. V and J are TRBV5-5 and TRBJ1-4; 7 positions match TRBD1. The CDR3 spans 15 residues. Germline V gene sequence: CDR1 SGHKS, CDR2 YYEKEE (reference sequence). Trimming removed 0 bases from V and 6 bases from J; junction bases left unmatched: 5. The CDR3 DNA is TGTGCCAGCAGCTTGGTGCCCGGGACAGATGAAAAACTGTTTTTT. Its translation: CASSLVPGTDEKLFF.

The DNA for the CDR3 is TGTGCCAGCAGCAAAGTGCCAGTGCCCTACGAGCAGTACGTC. Translated: CASSKVPVPYEQYV. This chain links TRBV21-1 with TRBJ2-7; the D call in the table, TRBD1, was not verified against the DNA. TRBV21-1 is a pseudogene segment. This CDR3 spans 14 amino acids.